This T cell receptor beta chain was captured by sequencing in a study of blood T cell repertoires in COVID-19. Study as a whole: COVID-19 samples collected from the United States, Italy and Spain covered acute and convalescent phases. PBMCs, B-cell-depleted T cells, or T cells provided the cDNA or gDNA that made up the material.

Per the original methods: It was from reference gene primer amplification that nucleated cell counts were estimated. Repertoires were generated with immunoSEQ multiplex PCR, while TCRdb's copy carries only in-frame clones and drops some. The V and J calls and clone size come from that table; D and trimming were worked out from the DNA. The data contain 55,000 or so clones, under 85% of them seen just once; the ten biggest clones take up roughly 3.2%. This CDR3 comprises 12 residues. The V end was cut by 0 bases, the J end by 10 bases, with 12 bases between. Germline V gene sequence: CDR1 SQVTM, CDR2 ANQGSEA.

The gene calls are TRBV29-1 and TRBJ1-2, with D maybe TRBD1 (6 bases). Material: peripheral blood. This sequence was found in a man aged 60 to 75 with acute or convalescent COVID-19. The DNA for the CDR3 is TGCAGCGTTGAAGAAACAGGGAATGACTACACCTTC. Protein product: CSVEETGNDYTF.